This TCR beta chain is drawn from a study of T cell responses to AZD1222 COVID-19 vaccine. As for this clone: Its antigen remains unknown.

The CDR3 has 16 amino acids. The V gene end was trimmed by 4 bases and the J gene end by 1 base; junction bases not matched to a gene: 7. CDR1 and CDR2 from the germline V gene are WNHNN and SYGVQD (reference sequence). Measured with immunoSEQ multiplex PCR; TCRdb has only the in-frame clones, and not every one. The sample contains tens of thousands of clones, about 83% of which appear only once. General study points: Repertoire sampling happened only post peak T cell response. Just a handful of AZD1222 recipients tested seropositive at baseline. In a largely white British group with more females than males, clonal diversity was possibly underestimated.

This chain joins TRBV10-1 and TRBJ2-1, with 7 bases fitting TRBD2. The sequenced sample was peripheral blood, obtained on day 0 of AZD1222 vaccination. The source is an adult in good health. CDR3 nucleotides: TGCGCCAGCAGTGGGGTAGCGGGCCGTTCCTACAATGAGCAGTTCTTC. Translating it yields CASSGVAGRSYNEQFF.